The rows below give T cell receptor beta chains drawn from one sample of a study of cytomegalovirus exposure and HLA in healthy donors. Assay used: immunoSEQ multiplex PCR; TCRdb lists only in-frame clones, some missing. The sample lists 150,000 or so clones; 72% were seen once. The sequencing input was PBMCs. The receptor source for this set is a human donor in good health. The CDR3 runs from the conserved cysteine through the conserved F or W. A D gene is named only where the DNA matches it firmly. Expanded clones are given a class, and other clones once, few, many or no size at all.

few	TRBV7-9	TRBJ2-7	TRBD1	CASSSDRGFLYEQYF	TGTGCCAGCAGCTCAGACAGGGGGTTCCTCTACGAGCAGTACTTC
NA	TRBV10-3	TRBJ1-6	TRBD1	CAITVDRAAPLHF	TGTGCCATCACCGTGGACAGGGCGGCACCCCTCCACTTT
NA	TRBV21-1	TRBJ2-7	NA	CASLQKGSRTGEPHEQYF	TGTGCCAGCCTCCAAAAGGGGTCCCGGACAGGGGAACCCCACGAGCAGTACTTC
few	TRBV5-1	TRBJ1-1	TRBD1	CASSFAGTGAGGTEAFF	TGCGCCAGCTCATTCGCCGGGACAGGGGCCGGGGGGACTGAAGCTTTCTTT
NA	TRBV5-1	TRBJ2-1	NA	CASTRASLPSYNEQFF	TGCGCCAGCACGAGGGCTAGCCTGCCCTCCTACAATGAGCAGTTCTTC
NA	TRBV7-9	TRBJ2-3	TRBD2	CSSSLTSGGLDTQYF	TGTTCCAGCAGCCTGACTAGCGGGGGCTTAGATACGCAGTATTTT
NA	TRBV10-3	TRBJ2-3	TRBD1	CAISDRTGDDTQYF	TGTGCCATCAGTGACCGGACAGGGGACGATACGCAGTATTTT
NA	TRBV13	TRBJ1-1	NA	CASSIWDLQEAFF	TGTGCCAGCAGCATATGGGACTTACAGGAAGCTTTCTTT
NA	TRBV6-5	TRBJ2-3	NA	CASSPELSSTDTQYF	TGTGCCAGCAGCCCTGAACTATCTAGCACAGATACGCAGTATTTT
NA	TRBV13	TRBJ1-2	NA	CASSSRIVGLSVYTF	TGTGCCAGCAGCTCGAGGATAGTCGGATTGTCTGTTTACACCTTC
NA	TRBV7-9	TRBJ1-4	TRBD1	CASSDLETGGNEKLFF	TGTGCCAGCAGCGACCTGGAGACAGGGGGCAATGAAAAACTGTTTTTT
few	TRBV5-1	TRBJ1-3	NA	CASSVLSGNTIYF	TGCGCCAGCAGTGTCCTCTCTGGAAACACCATATATTTT
NA	TRBV7-3	TRBJ1-2	TRBD1	CASSAGTGAYGYTF	TGTGCCAGCAGCGCCGGGACAGGGGCTTATGGCTACACCTTC
NA	TRBV7-2	TRBJ2-7	NA	CASSLGPDYEQYF	TGTGCCAGCAGCTTAGGCCCAGACTACGAGCAGTACTTC
few	TRBV7-9	TRBJ2-6	NA	CASSFPTGSPSGANVLTF	TGTGCCAGCAGCTTCCCCACAGGGTCCCCCTCTGGGGCCAACGTCCTGACTTTC
once	TRBV5-1	TRBJ2-5	NA	CASSATSAETQYF	TGCGCCAGCAGCGCGACTAGTGCAGAGACCCAGTACTTC
NA	TRBV2	TRBJ1-1	NA	CASRATQTGLNTEAFF	TGTGCCAGCAGGGCTACCCAGACAGGCCTGAACACTGAAGCTTTCTTT
once	TRBV7-8	TRBJ2-3	TRBD2	CASSGLAGLTDTQYF	TGTGCCAGCAGCGGACTAGCGGGACTCACAGATACGCAGTATTTT
NA	TRBV6-5	TRBJ1-6	TRBD1	CASSYGSGTGDSPLHF	TGTGCCAGCAGTTACGGCTCCGGGACAGGGGACTCACCCCTCCACTTT
NA	TRBV25-1	TRBJ1-2	TRBD1	CASSERRQGGYTF	TGTGCCAGCAGTGAACGTCGACAGGGTGGCTACACCTTC
NA	TRBV19	TRBJ1-1	TRBD1	CASSMGQVLMNTEAFF	TGTGCCAGTAGTATGGGACAGGTCCTCATGAACACTGAAGCTTTCTTT
NA	TRBV19	TRBJ2-1	TRBD2	CASSGHLAGGSGEQFF	TGTGCCAGTAGTGGTCACCTAGCGGGGGGGTCCGGGGAGCAGTTCTTC
NA	TRBV6-5	TRBJ2-3	NA	CASSYSRAGTDTQYF	TGTGCCAGCAGTTACTCGCGGGCGGGAACAGATACGCAGTATTTT
NA	TRBV7-9	TRBJ1-5	NA	CASSFDTDHQPQHF	TGTGCCAGCAGCTTTGACACAGATCATCAGCCCCAGCATTTT
NA	TRBV12-2	TRBJ1-2	NA	CANPESRGQGNYGYTF	TGTGCAAATCCAGAGAGCCGAGGACAGGGGAACTATGGCTACACCTTC
once	TRBV6-5	TRBJ1-1	NA	CASSPRQANTEAFF	TGTGCCAGCAGCCCAAGACAGGCGAACACTGAAGCTTTCTTT
NA	TRBV4-1	TRBJ2-7	NA	CASRQHNSIEQYF	TGCGCCAGCCGACAGCACAACTCGATCGAGCAGTACTTC
NA	TRBV7-9	TRBJ1-2	NA	CASSLEADYGYTF	TGTGCCAGCAGCTTAGAGGCGGACTATGGCTACACCTTC
NA	TRBV27	TRBJ2-3	NA	CASSSSSDTQYF	TGTGCCAGCAGTTCGTCCTCAGATACGCAGTATTTT
NA	TRBV7-2	TRBJ1-5	TRBD1	CASSFSRGRNQPQHF	TGTGCCAGCAGCTTCTCCAGGGGGCGGAATCAGCCCCAGCATTTT
NA	TRBV11-2	TRBJ2-7	TRBD1	CASSSTPGTGVNEQYF	TGTGCCAGCAGCTCAACCCCCGGGACAGGGGTCAACGAGCAGTACTTC
NA	TRBV10-3	TRBJ2-7	TRBD1	CAISDRDSQHSYEQYF	TGTGCCATCAGCGACCGGGACAGCCAACACTCCTACGAGCAGTACTTC
few	TRBV5-1	TRBJ1-1	TRBD1	CASSLGDRLNTEAFF	TGCGCCAGCAGCTTGGGGGACAGATTAAACACTGAAGCTTTCTTT
NA	TRBV6-7	TRBJ1-2	TRBD1	CASPGTGSYYGYTF	TGTGCCAGCCCCGGGACAGGTTCCTACTATGGCTACACCTTC
NA	TRBV25-1	TRBJ1-1	NA	CASEGQGAEAFF	TGTGCCAGCGAGGGACAAGGCGCTGAAGCTTTCTTT
NA	TRBV2	TRBJ2-3	NA	CASSDRGFRGDTQYF	TGTGCCAGCAGTGACAGGGGTTTTAGGGGAGATACGCAGTATTTT
NA	TRBV30	TRBJ1-4	TRBD1	CAWRTVEGAKEKLFF	TGTGCCTGGAGGACTGTGGAGGGGGCAAAAGAAAAACTGTTTTTT
NA	TRBV5-4	TRBJ1-1	TRBD1	CASSLDRGIPFF	TGTGCCAGCAGCTTGGACAGGGGTATACCTTTCTTT
NA	TRBV9	TRBJ2-2	NA	CASSLRPQSTGELFF	TGTGCCAGCAGCTTACGGCCACAGAGCACCGGGGAGCTGTTTTTT
NA	TRBV19	TRBJ1-5	TRBD1	CASSPGGVQPQHF	TGTGCCAGTAGTCCAGGGGGAGTTCAGCCCCAGCATTTT
NA	TRBV5-6	TRBJ2-7	TRBD2	CASSLLSGGQAGEQYF	TGTGCCAGCAGCTTGCTTAGCGGGGGGCAGGCGGGTGAGCAGTACTTC
NA	TRBV5-5	TRBJ1-4	NA	CASSAGQFNEKLFF	TGTGCCAGCAGCGCCGGACAGTTTAATGAAAAACTGTTTTTT
NA	TRBV5-6	TRBJ2-7	TRBD1	CASSVTGVLREQYF	TGTGCCAGCAGCGTCACAGGGGTCCTTCGCGAGCAGTACTTC
NA	TRBV6-5	TRBJ2-7	TRBD2	CASSRGGTYEQYF	TGTGCCAGCAGTCGCGGGGGGACCTACGAGCAGTACTTC
NA	TRBV30	TRBJ1-2	TRBD1	CAWSQLGQGAIGYTF	TGTGCCTGGAGTCAATTGGGACAGGGGGCAATTGGCTACACCTTC
NA	TRBV29-1	TRBJ2-1	TRBD1	CSVVRTGGQFF	TGCAGCGTTGTCCGGACAGGGGGGCAGTTCTTC
NA	TRBV27	TRBJ1-2	NA	CASSLGRNYGYTF	TGTGCCAGCAGTTTAGGCAGGAACTATGGCTACACCTTC
once	TRBV7-3	TRBJ2-2	TRBD2	CASSLKPSGGTNTGELFF	TGTGCCAGCAGCTTAAAGCCTAGCGGGGGGACGAACACCGGGGAGCTGTTTTTT
NA	TRBV10-3	TRBJ2-2	TRBD2	CAISGSAGGPGGELFF	TGTGCCATCAGTGGCTCTGCGGGGGGGCCCGGCGGGGAGCTGTTTTTT
once	TRBV6-6	TRBJ2-6	NA	CASSFLGSGANVLTF	TGTGCCAGCAGTTTTTTGGGGAGTGGGGCCAACGTCCTGACTTTC
NA	TRBV7-9	TRBJ2-7	TRBD1	CASRGQGKDEQYF	TGTGCCAGCCGCGGACAGGGGAAGGACGAGCAGTACTTC
NA	TRBV19	TRBJ1-2	NA	CASSIGREARGYTF	TGTGCCAGTAGTATAGGCAGGGAAGCGCGGGGCTACACCTTC
once	TRBV7-9	TRBJ1-2	NA	CASSTGYRANYGYTF	TGTGCCAGCAGCACCGGCTACAGGGCCAACTATGGCTACACCTTC